Listed below are T cell receptor beta chains from one sample, sequenced in a study of CD8+ T cells in alopecia areata. Sequenced by immunoSEQ multiplex PCR; TCRdb stores in-frame clones only, minus some. The sample records about 200,000 clones, roughly three fifths being singletons. The sequencing here drew on CD4+ T cells sorted from blood, taken between weeks 49 and 50, from a patient treated with tofacitinib. The origin of the receptors is a human donor with alopecia areata. Both conserved end residues are part of each CDR3. Each record gives: J gene, D gene, V gene, CDR3 length, clone size, CDR3 protein, CDR3 DNA. A D gene is named only where the DNA matches it firmly. Part of the rows lack a size; the others show once, few, many or a class for expanded clones.

j_call: TRBJ1-6
d_call: NA
v_call: TRBV5-4
cdr3_length: 14
clone_size: NA
cdr3_aa: CASSLFQGNSPLHF
cdr3_nt: TGTGCCAGCAGCTTGTTCCAGGGTAATTCACCCCTCCACTTT

j_call: TRBJ2-7
d_call: TRBD1
v_call: TRBV15
cdr3_length: 12
clone_size: NA
cdr3_aa: CATGTGNYEQYF
cdr3_nt: TGTGCCACGGGGACAGGGAACTACGAGCAGTACTTC

j_call: TRBJ2-7
d_call: TRBD2
v_call: TRBV29-1
cdr3_length: 13
clone_size: NA
cdr3_aa: CSAQRGDHYEQYF
cdr3_nt: TGCAGCGCCCAGCGGGGGGACCACTACGAGCAGTACTTC

j_call: TRBJ2-2
d_call: NA
v_call: TRBV14
cdr3_length: 13
clone_size: NA
cdr3_aa: CASSQDLLGELFF
cdr3_nt: TGTGCCAGCAGCCAAGATCTGCTCGGGGAGCTGTTTTTT

j_call: TRBJ2-3
d_call: TRBD2
v_call: TRBV29-1
cdr3_length: 15
clone_size: NA
cdr3_aa: CSVVPGGGPTDTQYF
cdr3_nt: TGCAGCGTTGTTCCCGGGGGGGGCCCCACAGATACGCAGTATTTT

j_call: TRBJ2-2
d_call: TRBD1
v_call: TRBV11-2
cdr3_length: 14
clone_size: NA
cdr3_aa: CASSTQGVTGELFF
cdr3_nt: TGTGCCAGCAGTACCCAGGGGGTAACCGGGGAGCTGTTTTTT

j_call: TRBJ2-4
d_call: NA
v_call: TRBV29-1
cdr3_length: 18
clone_size: few
cdr3_aa: CSVEDPPDIVGKKTIQYF
cdr3_nt: TGCAGCGTTGAAGACCCCCCGGACATCGTGGGGAAAAAAACCATTCAGTACTTC

j_call: TRBJ1-5
d_call: TRBD1
v_call: TRBV30
cdr3_length: 14
clone_size: NA
cdr3_aa: CAWSYGDRSQPQHF
cdr3_nt: TGTGCCTGGAGTTACGGGGACAGGAGTCAGCCCCAGCATTTT

j_call: TRBJ2-3
d_call: NA
v_call: TRBV7-9
cdr3_length: 11
clone_size: few
cdr3_aa: CASTYTDTQYF
cdr3_nt: TGTGCCAGCACCTACACAGATACGCAGTATTTT

j_call: TRBJ2-7
d_call: NA
v_call: TRBV29-1
cdr3_length: 14
clone_size: NA
cdr3_aa: CSVGRTRSSYEQYF
cdr3_nt: TGCAGCGTTGGAAGGACACGAAGCTCCTACGAGCAGTACTTC

j_call: TRBJ1-4
d_call: NA
v_call: TRBV30
cdr3_length: 13
clone_size: NA
cdr3_aa: CAWNYLLGEKLFF
cdr3_nt: TGTGCCTGGAACTACCTTTTAGGAGAAAAACTGTTTTTT

j_call: TRBJ1-6
d_call: NA
v_call: TRBV30
cdr3_length: 16
clone_size: NA
cdr3_aa: CAWSVPAGDYNSPLHF
cdr3_nt: TGTGCCTGGAGTGTTCCGGCAGGGGACTATAATTCACCCCTCCACTTT

j_call: TRBJ1-2
d_call: NA
v_call: TRBV5-5
cdr3_length: 13
clone_size: NA
cdr3_aa: CASSLVSGWGYTF
cdr3_nt: TGTGCCAGCAGCTTGGTATCAGGCTGGGGCTACACCTTC

j_call: TRBJ2-3
d_call: NA
v_call: TRBV28
cdr3_length: 16
clone_size: medium-sized
cdr3_aa: CASSLPTGKSTDTQYF
cdr3_nt: TGTGCCAGCAGTTTACCCACAGGGAAGAGCACAGATACGCAGTATTTT

j_call: TRBJ1-4
d_call: TRBD1
v_call: TRBV29-1
cdr3_length: 14
clone_size: few
cdr3_aa: CSVGTGATNEKLFF
cdr3_nt: TGCAGCGTAGGGACAGGGGCAACTAATGAAAAACTGTTTTTT

j_call: TRBJ1-1
d_call: NA
v_call: TRBV7-9
cdr3_length: 14
clone_size: NA
cdr3_aa: CASSSTGQNTEAFF
cdr3_nt: TGTGCCAGCAGCTCCACAGGGCAGAACACTGAAGCTTTCTTT